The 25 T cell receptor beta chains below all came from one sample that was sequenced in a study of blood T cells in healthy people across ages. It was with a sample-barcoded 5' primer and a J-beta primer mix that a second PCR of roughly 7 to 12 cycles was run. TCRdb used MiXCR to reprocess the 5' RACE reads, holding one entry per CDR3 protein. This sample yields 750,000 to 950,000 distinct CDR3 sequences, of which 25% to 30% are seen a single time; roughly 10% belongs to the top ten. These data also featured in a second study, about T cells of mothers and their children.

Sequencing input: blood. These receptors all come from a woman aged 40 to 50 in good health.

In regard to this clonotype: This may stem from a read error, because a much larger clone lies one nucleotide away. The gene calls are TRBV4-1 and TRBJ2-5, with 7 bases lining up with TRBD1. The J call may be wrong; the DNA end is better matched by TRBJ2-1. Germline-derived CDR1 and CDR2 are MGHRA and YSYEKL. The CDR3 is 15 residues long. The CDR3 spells CASSHVGQQIETQFF. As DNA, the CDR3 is TGCGCCAGCAGCCACGTGGGACAGCAAATAGAGACCCAGTTCTTC.

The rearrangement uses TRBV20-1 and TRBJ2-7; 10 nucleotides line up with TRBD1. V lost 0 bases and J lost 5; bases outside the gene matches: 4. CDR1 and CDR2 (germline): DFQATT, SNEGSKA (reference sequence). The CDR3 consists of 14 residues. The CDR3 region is CSARDLGTGDEQYF. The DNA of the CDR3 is TGCAGTGCTAGAGATCTTGGGACAGGGGACGAGCAGTACTTC.

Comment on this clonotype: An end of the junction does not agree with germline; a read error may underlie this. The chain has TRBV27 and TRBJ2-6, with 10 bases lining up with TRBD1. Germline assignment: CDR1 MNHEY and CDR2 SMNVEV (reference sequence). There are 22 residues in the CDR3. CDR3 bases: TGTGCCAGCAGTTTATCCCGAAAGCAGCTCGGGACAGGGGCTTCAGGGGCCGACGTCCTGACTTTC. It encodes CASSLSRKQLGTGASGADVLTF.

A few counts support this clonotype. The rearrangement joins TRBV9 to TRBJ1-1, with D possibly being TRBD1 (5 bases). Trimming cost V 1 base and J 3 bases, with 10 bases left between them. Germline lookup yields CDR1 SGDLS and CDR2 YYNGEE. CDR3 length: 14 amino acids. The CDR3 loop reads CASSVMEGHTEAFF. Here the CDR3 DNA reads TGTGCCAGCAGCGTAATGGAGGGGCACACTGAAGCTTTCTTT.

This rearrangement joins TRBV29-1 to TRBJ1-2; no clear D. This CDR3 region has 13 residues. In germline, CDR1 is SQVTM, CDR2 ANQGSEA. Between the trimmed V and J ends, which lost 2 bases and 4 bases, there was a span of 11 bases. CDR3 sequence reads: CSVERLSPYGYTF. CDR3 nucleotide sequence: TGCAGCGTTGAACGCCTCTCTCCCTATGGCTACACCTTC. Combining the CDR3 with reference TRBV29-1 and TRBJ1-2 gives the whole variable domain SAVISQKPSRDICQRGTSLTIQCQVDSQVTMMFWYRQQPGQSLTLIATANQGSEATYESGFVIDKFPISRPNLTFSTLTVSNMSPEDSSIYLCSVERLSPYGYTFGSGTRLTVV.

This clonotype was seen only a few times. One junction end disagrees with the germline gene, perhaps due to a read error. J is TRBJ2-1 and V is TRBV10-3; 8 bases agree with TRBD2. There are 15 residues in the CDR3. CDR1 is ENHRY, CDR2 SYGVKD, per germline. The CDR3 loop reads CAIGTSGLSYNEQFF. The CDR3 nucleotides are TGTGCCATCGGAACTAGCGGACTCTCCTATAATGAGCAGTTCTTC.

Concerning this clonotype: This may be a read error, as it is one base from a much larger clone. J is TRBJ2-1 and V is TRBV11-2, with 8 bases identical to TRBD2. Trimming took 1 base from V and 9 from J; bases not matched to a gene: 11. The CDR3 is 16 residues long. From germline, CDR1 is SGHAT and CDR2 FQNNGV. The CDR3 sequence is CASSLGHGGGWGEQFF. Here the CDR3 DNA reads TGTGCCAGCAGCTTAGGTCACGGGGGGGGCTGGGGTGAGCAGTTCTTC.

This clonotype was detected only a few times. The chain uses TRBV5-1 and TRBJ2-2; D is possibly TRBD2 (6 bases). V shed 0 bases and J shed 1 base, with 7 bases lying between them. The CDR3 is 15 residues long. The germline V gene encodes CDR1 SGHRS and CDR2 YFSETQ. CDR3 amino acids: CASSLERVNTGELFF. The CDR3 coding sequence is TGCGCCAGCAGCTTGGAGCGGGTGAACACCGGGGAGCTGTTTTTT.

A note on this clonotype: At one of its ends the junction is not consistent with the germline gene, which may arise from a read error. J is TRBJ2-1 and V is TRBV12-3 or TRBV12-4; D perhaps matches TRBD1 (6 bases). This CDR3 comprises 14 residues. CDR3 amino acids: CTSSLSAGAYEQFF. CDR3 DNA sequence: TGTACCAGCAGTTTGTCGGCAGGGGCCTACGAGCAGTTCTTC.

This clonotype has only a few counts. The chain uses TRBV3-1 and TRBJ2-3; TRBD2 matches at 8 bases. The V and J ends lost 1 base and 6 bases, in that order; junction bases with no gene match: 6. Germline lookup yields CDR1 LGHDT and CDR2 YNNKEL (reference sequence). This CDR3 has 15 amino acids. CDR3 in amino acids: CASSQVSSGRDTQYF. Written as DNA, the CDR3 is TGTGCCAGCAGCCAAGTGTCTAGCGGGCGGGATACGCAGTATTTT.

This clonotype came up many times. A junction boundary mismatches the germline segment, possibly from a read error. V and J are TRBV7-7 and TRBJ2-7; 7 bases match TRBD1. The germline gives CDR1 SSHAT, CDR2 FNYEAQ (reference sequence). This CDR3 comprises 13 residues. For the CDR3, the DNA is TGTGCTAGCAGCTTACAGGGACAGAGTAAGGTGTACTTC. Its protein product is CASSLQGQSKVYF.

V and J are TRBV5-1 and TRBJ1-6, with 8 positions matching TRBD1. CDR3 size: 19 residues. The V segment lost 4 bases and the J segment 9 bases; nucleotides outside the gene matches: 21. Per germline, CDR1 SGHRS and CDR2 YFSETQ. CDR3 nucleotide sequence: TGCGCCAGCAGCGACCCCAACCCCCCCCGGACAGGGACGGGTTCACCCCTCCACTTT. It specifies CASSDPNPPRTGTGSPLHF.

CDR3 sequence: CASSGLGYNSPLHF. The CDR3 bases are TGTGCCAGCAGTGGGCTAGGGTATAATTCACCCCTCCACTTT. This chain joins TRBV28 and TRBJ1-6; D not certain. Germline V gene sequence: CDR1 MDHEN, CDR2 SYDVKM. The V end was cut by 5 bases, the J end by 4 bases, with 9 bases between. The CDR3 is 14 residues long.

The CDR3 region has the DNA TGTGCCAGCATGATGGAGACCCAGTACTTC. Amino acid sequence: CASMMETQYF. The chain couples TRBV25-1 to TRBJ2-7; D uncertain. Matching the DNA end better, TRBJ2-5 makes the J call doubtful. The CDR3 length is 10 residues. From germline, CDR1 is MGHDK and CDR2 SYGVNS.

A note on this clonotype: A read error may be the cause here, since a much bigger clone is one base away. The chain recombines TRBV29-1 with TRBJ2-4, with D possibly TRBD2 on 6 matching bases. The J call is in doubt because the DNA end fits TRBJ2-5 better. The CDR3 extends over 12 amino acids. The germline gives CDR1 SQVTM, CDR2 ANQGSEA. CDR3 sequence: CSVSSGEKTQYF. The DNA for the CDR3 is TGCAGCGTTTCTTCGGGGGAAAAGACCCAGTACTTC.

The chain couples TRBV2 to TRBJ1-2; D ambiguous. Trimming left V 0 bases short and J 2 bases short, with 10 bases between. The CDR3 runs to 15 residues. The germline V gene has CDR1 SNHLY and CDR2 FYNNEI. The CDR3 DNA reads TGTGCCAGCAGTGAAGCTCGAGCGGAGAACTATGGCTACACCTTC. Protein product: CASSEARAENYGYTF.

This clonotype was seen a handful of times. The CDR3: CASSVQRVWTYVQETQYF. CDR3 DNA: TGTGCCAGCAGCGTCCAGAGGGTTTGGACTTACGTACAAGAGACCCAGTACTTC. V gene TRBV21-1 combines with J gene TRBJ2-5; TRBD2 is taken as the D call from the table, unchecked against the DNA. TRBV21-1 is a pseudogene locus. The CDR3 totals 18 residues.

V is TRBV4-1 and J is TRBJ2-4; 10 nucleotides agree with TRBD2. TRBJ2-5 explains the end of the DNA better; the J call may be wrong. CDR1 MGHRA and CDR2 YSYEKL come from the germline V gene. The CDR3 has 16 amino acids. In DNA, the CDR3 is TGCGCCAGCAGCCGGAATAGCGGGAGGCTGCAAGAGACCCAGTACTTC. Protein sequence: CASSRNSGRLQETQYF.

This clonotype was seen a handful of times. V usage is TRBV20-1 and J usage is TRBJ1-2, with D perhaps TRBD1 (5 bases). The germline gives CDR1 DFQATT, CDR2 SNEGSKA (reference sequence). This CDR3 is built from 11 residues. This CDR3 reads CRRARDYGYTF. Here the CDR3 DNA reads TGCAGGCGCGCCAGGGACTATGGCTACACCTTC.

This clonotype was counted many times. In nucleotides, the CDR3 is TGCAGCGCTGTAGGACCGTACTCCTACGAGCAGTACTTC. Its protein product is CSAVGPYSYEQYF. The chain is built from TRBV29-1 and TRBJ2-7, with D hard to call. CDR1 is SQVTM, CDR2 ANQGSEA, per germline. This CDR3 contains 13 residues. Trimming pared 7 bases from V and 0 bases from J, leaving 13 bases between.

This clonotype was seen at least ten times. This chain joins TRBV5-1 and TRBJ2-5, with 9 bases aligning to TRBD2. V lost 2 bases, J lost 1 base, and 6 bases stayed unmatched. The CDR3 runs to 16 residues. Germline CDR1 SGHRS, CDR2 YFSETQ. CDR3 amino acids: CASSFGPSGAQETQYF. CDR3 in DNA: TGCGCCAGCAGCTTCGGGCCTAGCGGGGCCCAAGAGACCCAGTACTTC. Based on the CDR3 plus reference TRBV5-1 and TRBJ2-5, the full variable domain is KAGVTQTPRYLIKTRGQQVTLSCSPISGHRSVSWYQQTPGQGLQFLFEYFSETQRNKGNFPGRFSGRQFSNSRSEMNVSTLELGDSALYLCASSFGPSGAQETQYFGPGTRLLVL.

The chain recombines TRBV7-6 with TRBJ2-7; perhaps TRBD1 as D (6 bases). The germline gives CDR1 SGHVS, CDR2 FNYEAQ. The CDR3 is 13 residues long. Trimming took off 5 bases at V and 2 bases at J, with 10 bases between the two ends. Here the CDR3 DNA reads TGTGCCAGCAGCAGGGACATTACCTACGAGCAGTACTTC. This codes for CASSRDITYEQYF. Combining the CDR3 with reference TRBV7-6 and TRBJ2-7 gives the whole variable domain GAGVSQSPRYKVTKRGQDVALRCDPISGHVSLYWYRQALGQGPEFLTYFNYEAQQDKSGLPNDRFSAERPEGSISTLTIQRTEQRDSAMYRCASSRDITYEQYFGPGTRLTVT.

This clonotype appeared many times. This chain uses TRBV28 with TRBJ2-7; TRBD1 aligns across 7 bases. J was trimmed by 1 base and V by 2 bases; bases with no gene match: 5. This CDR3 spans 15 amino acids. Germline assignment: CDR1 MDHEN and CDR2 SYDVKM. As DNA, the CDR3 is TGTGCCAGCAGTTTACCCGGGACAGCTTCCTACGAGCAGTACTTC. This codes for CASSLPGTASYEQYF.

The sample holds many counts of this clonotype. The CDR3 protein is CASSLLRGGNNEQFF. CDR3 DNA: TGTGCCAGCAGTTTGCTCAGGGGAGGAAACAATGAGCAGTTCTTC. The rearrangement uses TRBV28 and TRBJ2-1, with D tentatively TRBD1 or TRBD2 (6 bases each). The CDR3 is 15 amino acids. Deletions cut 3 bases from V and 5 bases from J, with 14 bases between. CDR1 and CDR2 from the germline V gene are MDHEN and SYDVKM.

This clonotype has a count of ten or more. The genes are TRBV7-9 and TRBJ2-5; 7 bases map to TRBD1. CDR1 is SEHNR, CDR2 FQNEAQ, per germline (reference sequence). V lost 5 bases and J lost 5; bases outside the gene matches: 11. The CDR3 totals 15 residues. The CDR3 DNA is TGTGCCAGCAGCACCCAGACAGGGCGGATCGAGACCCAGTACTTC. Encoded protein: CASSTQTGRIETQYF.